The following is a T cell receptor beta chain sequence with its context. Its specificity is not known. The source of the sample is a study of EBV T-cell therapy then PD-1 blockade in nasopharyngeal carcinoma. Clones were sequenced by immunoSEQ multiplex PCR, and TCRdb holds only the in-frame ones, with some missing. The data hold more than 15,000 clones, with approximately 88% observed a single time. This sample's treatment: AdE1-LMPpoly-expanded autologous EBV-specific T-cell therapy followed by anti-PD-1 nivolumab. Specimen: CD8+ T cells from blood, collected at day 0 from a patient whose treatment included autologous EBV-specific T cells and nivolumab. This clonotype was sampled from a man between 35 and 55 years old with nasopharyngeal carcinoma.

The CDR3 is CAISEAGRSTDTQYF. The CDR3 DNA is TGTGCCATCAGTGAAGCGGGACGTAGCACAGATACGCAGTATTTT. This chain connects TRBV10-3 to TRBJ2-3; 7 bases fit TRBD2. Germline CDR1 reads ENHRY; CDR2 reads SYGVKD. This CDR3 has 15 amino acids. The J segment lost 0 bases and the V segment lost 3 bases, leaving 3 bases of the junction unmatched.